These 18 T cell receptor beta chains share one sample of origin, sequenced in a study of OX40 agonist ivuxolimab in advanced cancers. This table comes from immunoSEQ multiplex PCR, and its TCRdb copy is limited to in-frame clones, with some not included. The profile shows about 41,000 clones, around four fifths of them singletons. Sequences were derived from CD4+ or CD8+ T cells sorted from blood, sampled in a trial of the OX40 agonist ivuxolimab. The source of these receptors is an adult with an advanced solid tumor such as melanoma, head and neck, liver or kidney cancer.

The chain uses TRBV5-6 and TRBJ1-5; D remains ambiguous. The ends were cut back, 1 base at V and 2 bases at J, with 7 bases in the middle. The germline CDR1 and CDR2 sequences are SGHDT and YYEEEE. The CDR3 runs to 14 residues. The CDR3 DNA reads as TGTGCCAGCAGCTTGAGGAGACGCAATCAGCCCCAGCATTTT. Its translation: CASSLRRRNQPQHF.

The rearrangement links TRBV2 to TRBJ2-5; 11 bases map to TRBD1. The CDR3 extends over 15 amino acids. With V trimmed by 4 bases and J by 5 bases, 6 bases remained unmatched. Per the germline V gene, CDR1 is SNHLY and CDR2 is FYNNEI. Here the CDR3 reads CASSGGTGGLETQYF. The CDR3 nucleotides are TGTGCCAGCAGTGGTGGGACAGGGGGGTTGGAGACCCAGTACTTC.

This clone was picked up a small number of times. The genes are TRBV30 and TRBJ2-1; D gene ambiguous. CDR3 size: 15 residues. Per germline, CDR1 GTSNPN and CDR2 SVGIG (reference sequence). Trimming stripped 3 bases from V and 4 bases from J, with 16 bases between. The CDR3 DNA reads TGTGCCTGGAGAATGGCGGACCGAGCTTACAATGAGCAGTTCTTC. Its protein product is CAWRMADRAYNEQFF.

This clone was counted a few times. The chain employs TRBV28 and TRBJ1-1; perhaps TRBD1 as D (5 bases). V was trimmed by 6 bases and J by 0 bases, leaving 8 bases between them. CDR1 and CDR2 (germline): MDHEN, SYDVKM. The CDR3 spans 13 residues. The chain's CDR3 is CASRGPLNTEAFF. The CDR3 bases are TGTGCCAGCAGGGGGCCCCTGAACACTGAAGCTTTCTTT.

The V call is TRBV27, the J call TRBJ1-2; D gene ambiguous. The CDR3 runs 14 residues. CDR1 and CDR2 (germline): MNHEY, SMNVEV (reference sequence). With 7 bases removed from V and 4 bases from J, the gap between germline ends came to 16 bases. The CDR3 reads CASKREPSSYGYTF. The CDR3 nucleotides are TGTGCCAGCAAGCGAGAACCATCTTCCTATGGCTACACCTTC.

The chain has TRBV6-1 and TRBJ2-7; 10 nucleotides line up with TRBD1. The junction had 5 bases not matched to a gene; V was cut back by 2 bases and J by 4 bases. The CDR3 totals 15 residues. Germline CDR1 and CDR2: MNHNS and SASEGT. The DNA of the CDR3 is TGTGCCAGCAGTGAATTCCGACAGGGGGCATACGAGCAGTACTTC. Protein: CASSEFRQGAYEQYF.

The chain couples TRBV6-5 to TRBJ1-5; D not resolved. V shed 6 bases and J shed 4 bases, with 13 bases lying between them. The CDR3 loop spans 14 amino acids. Germline CDR1 and CDR2: MNHEY and SVGAGI. The CDR3 nucleotides read TGTGCCAGCAGGCACCGGGCCGAGAATCAGCCCCAGCATTTT. It translates to CASRHRAENQPQHF.

This chain uses TRBV11-3 with TRBJ2-3; D remains ambiguous. CDR3 length equals 12 residues. CDR1 SGHNT and CDR2 YENEEA come from the germline V gene. The V end lost 5 bases, the J end lost 3 bases, and 6 bases lay between the germline ends. This chain's CDR3 is CASSPETDTQYF. DNA for the CDR3: TGTGCCAGCAGCCCCGAAACAGATACGCAGTATTTT.

V gene TRBV5-6 combines with J gene TRBJ2-2; D may be TRBD1 (5 bases). CDR1 is SGHDT and CDR2 is YYEEEE in the germline V gene. V was trimmed by 1 base and J by 6 bases, leaving 13 bases between them. This CDR3 comprises 15 residues. The CDR3 DNA reads TGTGCCAGCAGCTTGTTGGCAGGGTCGTCCGGGGAGCTGTTTTTT. This encodes CASSLLAGSSGELFF.

This clone was detected only a few times. This chain joins TRBV18 and TRBJ1-2, with D perhaps TRBD1 (5 bases). Trimming shortened V by 5 bases and J by 2 bases, and 12 bases separated the two germline ends. This CDR3 contains 14 residues. Germline CDR1 KGHSH, CDR2 LQKENI. The CDR3 sequence: CASSSSTANYGYTF. CDR3 nucleotides: TGTGCCAGCTCATCCTCGACAGCGAACTATGGCTACACCTTC.

The chain has TRBV28 and TRBJ2-7, with TRBD1 identical over 10 bases. Germline trimming cut 4 bases from V and 2 bases from J; bases unmatched to any gene: 5. This CDR3 has 15 amino acids. The germline CDR1 and CDR2 sequences are MDHEN and SYDVKM. CDR3 nucleotides: TGTGCCAGCAGTTCGACCGGGACAGGGGCCTACGAGCAGTACTTC. It yields the protein CASSSTGTGAYEQYF.

The gene calls are TRBV18 and TRBJ2-5; no clear D. Germline V gene lookup returns CDR1 KGHSH and CDR2 LQKENI. Trimming removed 4 bases at V and 2 bases at J, with 8 bases between. The CDR3 runs to 13 residues. Here the CDR3 DNA reads TGTGCCAGCTCACTAACGCAGCAAGAGACCCAGTACTTC. Its translation is CASSLTQQETQYF.

CDR3 nucleotides: TGTGCCAGCAGTTTCCTACTAGCGGGAGAAGCTATGCAGTATTTT. It codes for CASSFLLAGEAMQYF. The V gene is TRBV28, the J gene TRBJ2-3; 11 nucleotides agree with TRBD2. The CDR3 loop spans 15 amino acids. The germline gives CDR1 MDHEN, CDR2 SYDVKM. Trimming removed 3 bases from V and 11 bases from J; junction bases left unmatched: 10. Combining the CDR3 with reference TRBV28 and TRBJ2-3 gives the whole variable domain DVKVTQSSRYLVKRTGEKVFLECVQDMDHENMFWYRQDPGLGLRLIYFSYDVKMKEKGDIPEGYSVSREKKERFSLILESASTNQTSMYLCASSFLLAGEAMQYFGPGTRLTVL.

The rearrangement links TRBV28 to TRBJ1-3; tentatively, D is TRBD1 (5 bases). With 5 bases removed from V and 2 bases from J, the gap between germline ends came to 10 bases. Germline V CDR1 and CDR2: MDHEN, SYDVKM. The CDR3 consists of 14 residues. CDR3 sequence (DNA): TGTGCCAGCAGTGCGGGGGGGGCTGGAAACACCATATATTTT. Translated, it gives CASSAGGAGNTIYF.

The chain is built from TRBV5-6 and TRBJ1-2; possibly TRBD1 for D (5 bases). The V gene lost 4 bases and the J gene lost 4 bases, with 17 bases spanning the gap. Germline V gene sequence: CDR1 SGHDT, CDR2 YYEEEE. The CDR3 spans 15 residues. The CDR3 DNA reads TGTGCCAGCAGCGCAACCGGGACCCCTGGCTATGGCTACACCTTC. This codes for CASSATGTPGYGYTF.

This clone was observed a few times. This chain uses TRBV27 with TRBJ2-1, with D tentatively TRBD1 (5 bases). The germline V and J ends were trimmed by 4 bases and 5 bases, with 9 bases remaining between them. Germline CDR1 and CDR2: MNHEY and SMNVEV (reference sequence). The CDR3 covers 13 residues. CDR3 nucleotides: TGTGCCAGCAGTTCCCTAGGGGACAATGAGCAGTTCTTC. Translated: CASSSLGDNEQFF.

This chain uses TRBV28 with TRBJ1-5; perhaps TRBD1 as D (6 bases). From germline, CDR1 is MDHEN and CDR2 SYDVKM. The CDR3 runs 13 residues. Trimming took off 7 bases at V and 7 bases at J, with 14 bases between the two ends. CDR3 loop: CASTNPGGQPQHF. The CDR3 bases are TGTGCCAGCACAAACCCGGGGGGCCAGCCCCAGCATTTT.

V and J are TRBV28 and TRBJ1-5, with D tentatively TRBD1 (5 bases). V was cut by 1 base and J by 7 bases, with 11 bases left in between. Germline loops: CDR1 MDHEN, CDR2 SYDVKM. The CDR3 covers 14 residues. DNA for the CDR3: TGTGCCAGCAGTTTATTTGGGGCGCGGCAGCCCCAGCATTTT. It encodes CASSLFGARQPQHF.